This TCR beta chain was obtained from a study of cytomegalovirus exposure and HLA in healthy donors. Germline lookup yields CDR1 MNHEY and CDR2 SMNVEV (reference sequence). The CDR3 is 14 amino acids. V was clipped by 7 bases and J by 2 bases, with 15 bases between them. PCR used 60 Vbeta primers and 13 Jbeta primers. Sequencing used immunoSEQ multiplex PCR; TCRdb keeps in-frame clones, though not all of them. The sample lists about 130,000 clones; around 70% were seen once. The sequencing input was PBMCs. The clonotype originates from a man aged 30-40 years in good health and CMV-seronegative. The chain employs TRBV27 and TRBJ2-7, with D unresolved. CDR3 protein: CASNPTETPYEQYF. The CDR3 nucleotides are TGTGCCAGCAACCCGACTGAAACCCCCTACGAGCAGTACTTC.